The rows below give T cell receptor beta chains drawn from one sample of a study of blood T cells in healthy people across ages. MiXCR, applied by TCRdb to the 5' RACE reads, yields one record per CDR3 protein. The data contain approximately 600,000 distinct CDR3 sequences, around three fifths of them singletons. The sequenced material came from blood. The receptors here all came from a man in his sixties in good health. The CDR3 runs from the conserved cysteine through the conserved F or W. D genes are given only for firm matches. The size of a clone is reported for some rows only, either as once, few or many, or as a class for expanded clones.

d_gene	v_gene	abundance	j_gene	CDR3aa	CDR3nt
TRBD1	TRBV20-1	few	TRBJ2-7	CSASRSTGSSYEQYF	TGCAGTGCTAGCCGATCGACAGGGTCCTCCTACGAGCAGTACTTC
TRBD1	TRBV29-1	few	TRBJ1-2	CSVGRTGIGYTF	TGCAGCGTTGGTCGGACAGGGATTGGCTACACCTTC
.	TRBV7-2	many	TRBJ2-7	CASSRTSYEQYF	TGTGCCAGCAGTCGGACTTCCTACGAGCAGTACTTC
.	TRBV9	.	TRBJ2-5	CASSVSGTRQETQYF	TGTGCCAGCAGCGTATCCGGGACACGTCAAGAGACCCAGTACTTC
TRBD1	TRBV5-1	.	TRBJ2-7	CASSPDRVLGEQYF	TGCGCCAGCAGCCCCGACAGGGTATTGGGTGAGCAGTACTTC
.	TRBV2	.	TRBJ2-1	CASTLGSYNEQFF	TGTGCCAGCACTCTGGGGTCCTACAATGAGCAGTTCTTC
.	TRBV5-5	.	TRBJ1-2	CASSLGDYYGYTF	TGTGCCAGCAGCCTCGGAGATTACTATGGCTACACCTTC
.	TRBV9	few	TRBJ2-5	CASSIGQQETQYF	TGTGCCAGCAGCATTGGACAGCAAGAGACCCAGTACTTC
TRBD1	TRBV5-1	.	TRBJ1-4	CASSLAGTGEKLFF	TGCGCCAGCAGTTTAGCCGGGACAGGGGAAAAACTGTTTTTT
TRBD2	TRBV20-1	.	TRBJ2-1	CSASRGLAYNEQFF	TGCAGTGCTAGTCGGGGACTAGCCTACAATGAGCAGTTCTTC
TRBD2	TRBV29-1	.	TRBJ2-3	CSVEALAGGTDTQYF	TGCAGCGTTGAAGCCTTAGCGGGGGGCACAGATACGCAGTATTTT
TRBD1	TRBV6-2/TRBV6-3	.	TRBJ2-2	CASSSRDRNTGELFF	TGTGCCAGCAGTTCCCGGGACAGGAACACCGGGGAGCTGTTTTTT
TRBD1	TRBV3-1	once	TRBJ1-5	CASGDRATTDGESPHF	TGTGCCAGCGGGGACAGGGCAACTACGGATGGAGAGTCCCCGCATTTT
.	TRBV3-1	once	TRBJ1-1	CASSQVWGGNTEAFF	TGTGCCAGCAGCCAAGTGTGGGGGGGTAACACTGAAGCTTTCTTT
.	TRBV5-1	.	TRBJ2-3	CASSADVGVRTDTQYF	TGCGCCAGCAGCGCAGACGTCGGGGTGCGCACAGATACGCAGTATTTT
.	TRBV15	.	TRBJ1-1	CATSRVQVNTEAFF	TGTGCCACCAGCAGGGTACAGGTGAACACTGAAGCTTTCTTT
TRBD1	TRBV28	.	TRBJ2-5	CASSTPGQGAETQYF	TGTGCCAGCAGTACACCGGGACAGGGTGCGGAGACCCAGTACTTC
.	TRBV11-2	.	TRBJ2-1	CASSLYVGEHNEQFF	TGTGCCAGCAGCTTGTACGTCGGGGAGCACAATGAGCAGTTCTTC
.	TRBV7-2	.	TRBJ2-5	CASSLGRTLVSETQYF	TGTGCCAGCAGCTTAGGACGGACATTGGTTTCGGAGACCCAGTACTTC
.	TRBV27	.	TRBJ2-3	CASSLLLQGSHSPDTQYF	TGTGCCAGCAGTTTACTATTACAGGGCTCCCATAGCCCAGATACGCAGTATTTT
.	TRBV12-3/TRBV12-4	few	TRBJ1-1	CASSLRPLFRRMNTEAFF	TGTGCCAGCAGTTTACGCCCCCTTTTCCGCAGAATGAACACTGAAGCTTTCTTT
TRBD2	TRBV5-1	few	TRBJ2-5	CASNDGTSPETQYF	TGCGCCAGCAACGACGGGACTAGCCCGGAGACCCAGTACTTC
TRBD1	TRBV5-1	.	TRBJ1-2	CASSRDRGSNYGYTF	TGTGCCAGCAGTAGGGACAGGGGGTCTAACTATGGCTACACCTTC
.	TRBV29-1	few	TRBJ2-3	CSVVFTDYKSTDTQYF	TGCAGCGTTGTCTTCACCGACTACAAAAGCACAGATACGCAGTATTTT
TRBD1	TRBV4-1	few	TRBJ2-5	CASSQPDRVSETQYF	TGCGCCAGCAGCCAACCCGACAGGGTTTCAGAGACCCAGTACTTC
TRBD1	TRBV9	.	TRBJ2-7	CASSQTGNEQYF	TGTGCCAGCAGCCAGACAGGGAACGAGCAGTACTTC
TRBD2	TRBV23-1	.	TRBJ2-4	CASSLNRGSAGYF	TGCGCCAGCAGTCTTAACCGCGGGAGCGCAGGGTACTTC
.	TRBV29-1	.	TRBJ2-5	CSVSHRETQYF	TGCAGCGTTTCCCATCGGGAGACCCAGTACTTC
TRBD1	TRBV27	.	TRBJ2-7	CASSLKTGEYEQYF	TGTGCCAGCAGTTTAAAGACAGGGGAATACGAGCAGTACTTC